This TCR beta chain is drawn from a study of patients and donors after allogeneic stem cell transplantation (dated by TCRdb to 2020 to 2022). The library came from RT-PCR. The sequencer was a NextSeq 550. Through fastp at Q25 and MiXCR, TCRdb rebuilt clones from the public reads, retaining in-frame beta chains. CDR3 protein sequences are deduplicated, and each keeps its most common genes and DNA. The sample contains 190,000 or so distinct CDR3 sequences, 41% of them found a single time. The top ten hold around 35% of the sample. Worth noting for this clonotype: Its antigen remains unidentified. One base away there is no much larger clone; base qualities are not given.

Trimming takes 10 bases off V and 0 bases off J; junction bases not matched to a gene: 16. From the germline V gene, CDR1 is SGHRS and CDR2 is YFSETQ. Including cysteine and phenylalanine, the CDR3 has 17 amino acids. Just CDR3 DNA is preserved here, 51 bases in frame from base 1. This TCR was sampled from a human donor who was either an allogeneic HSCT recipient or a stem cell or donor lymphocyte infusion donor (not recorded which). It is not recorded whose cells these are; they may come from a transplant donor. The V and J genes are TRBV5-1 and TRBJ2-5, with 9 bases in between that match TRBD2. The specimen sequenced was blood, either unsorted or a sorted T cell fraction (not recorded which). The DNA is as follows: TGCGCCCGCCCTCCGGCGGGAGGGCAACTGTACCAAGAGACCCAGTACTTC. Its protein reads: CARPPAGGQLYQETQYF. The variable domain in full, with residues beyond the CDR3 obtained from the reference TRBV5-1 and TRBJ2-5 genes, is KAGVTQTPRYLIKTRGQQVTLSCSPISGHRSVSWYQQTPGQGLQFLFEYFSETQRNKGNFPGRFSGRQFSNSRSEMNVSTLELGDSALYLCARPPAGGQLYQETQYFGPGTRLLVL.